These T cell receptor beta chains were read from a single sample in a study of PD-L1 blockade in urothelial cancer. Here immunoSEQ multiplex PCR was the method, and the copy in TCRdb shows in-frame clones only, minus some. The repertoire holds about 49,000 clones, with about four fifths as singletons. The sequences come from PBMCs, collected around atezolizumab (anti-PD-L1) treatment. These receptors were obtained from a man aged 65 to 79 with urothelial cancer. CDR3s include the opening cysteine and the closing phenylalanine or tryptophan. D genes are given only for firm matches. Rows may omit the clone size; those that give it use once, few, many or a size class.

TRBV5-1	TRBD1	NA	TRBJ1-1	TGCGCCAGCAGCTTGCCAGGGGGCGGTGAAGCTTTCTTT	CASSLPGGGEAFF
TRBV10-3	TRBD1	NA	TRBJ2-2	TGTGCCATCAGCACAGGACAGGGGGTGACCGGGGAGCTGTTTTTT	CAISTGQGVTGELFF
TRBV6-4	NA	NA	TRBJ1-2	TGTGCCACGCGGGGGATGGGAGGCTACACCTTC	CATRGMGGYTF
TRBV27	TRBD1	NA	TRBJ2-7	TGTGCCAGCAGTCCACGCGACCAGGGACAGGGGGCTATCTCCTACGAGCAGTACTTC	CASSPRDQGQGAISYEQYF
TRBV18	NA	NA	TRBJ2-3	TGTGCCAGCACCAAGGAGCGGAGCACAGATACGCAGTATTTT	CASTKERSTDTQYF
TRBV19	NA	NA	TRBJ2-7	TGTGCCAGTAGTGATAGCGGCGGAGGATGGGACGAGCAGTACTTC	CASSDSGGGWDEQYF
TRBV18	NA	NA	TRBJ1-4	TGTGCCAGCTCACCAGATACAGGCTCCAAGAAACTGTTTTTT	CASSPDTGSKKLFF
TRBV2	TRBD1	NA	TRBJ2-7	TGTGCCAGCAGTTCGGGACGACAGGGGATCTACGAGCAGTACTTC	CASSSGRQGIYEQYF
TRBV29-1	NA	NA	TRBJ2-7	TGCAGCGCCCCCTTTGGACAGTACCCCTCCTACGAGCAGTACTTC	CSAPFGQYPSYEQYF
TRBV5-1	TRBD1	NA	TRBJ2-3	TGCGCCAGCAGCTTGGGGGACAGGACTTCAGATACGCAGTATTTT	CASSLGDRTSDTQYF
TRBV7-9	TRBD1	few	TRBJ1-4	TGTGCCAGCAGCCTAACAGGGGACAGAGTTTATGAAAAACTGTTTTTT	CASSLTGDRVYEKLFF
TRBV5-1	NA	NA	TRBJ1-4	TGCGCCAGCAGTTGGGGGCAGGGGTGGGATGAAAAACTGTTTTTT	CASSWGQGWDEKLFF
TRBV2	NA	NA	TRBJ2-5	TGTGCCAGCAGCCTGAATAGCGCTACCCAAGAGACCCAGTACTTC	CASSLNSATQETQYF
TRBV4-1	NA	NA	TRBJ2-7	TGCGCCAGCAGCCAACTCCATTCACTCGTGAGGGAGCAGTACTTC	CASSQLHSLVREQYF
TRBV5-5	TRBD2	once	TRBJ2-7	TGTGCCAGCAGCTCCCGGACTAGCGGAACCTACGAGCAGTACTTC	CASSSRTSGTYEQYF
TRBV15	TRBD1	NA	TRBJ2-3	TGTGCCACCAGCAGAGTACAGGGGGCTGGCACAGATACGCAGTATTTT	CATSRVQGAGTDTQYF
TRBV7-9	TRBD1	NA	TRBJ1-1	TGTGCCAGCAGGTCGAGACCGGGACAGGGGAACACTGAAGCTTTCTTT	CASRSRPGQGNTEAFF
TRBV6-5	NA	NA	TRBJ2-7	TGTGCCAGCATGGGGGGGGCGCCTTCGAGAGAGCAGTACTTC	CASMGGAPSREQYF
TRBV29-1	NA	few	TRBJ2-7	TGCAGCGTTAACCGCAGGCGGGGGCTTTCCTACGAGCAGTACTTC	CSVNRRRGLSYEQYF
TRBV7-8	NA	NA	TRBJ1-4	TGTGCCAGCACCCCCAGCCTGTCGGGGGACGCAACTAATGAAAAACTGTTTTTT	CASTPSLSGDATNEKLFF
TRBV6-1	NA	NA	TRBJ1-4	TGTGCCAGCAGCCCCATAACTAATGAAAAACTGTTTTTT	CASSPITNEKLFF
TRBV5-5	NA	NA	TRBJ2-6	TGTGCCAGCAGCTTGGGGGGCAGCGCCAACGTCCTGACTTTC	CASSLGGSANVLTF
TRBV10-2	NA	few	TRBJ1-4	TGCGCCAGCACCCCGAGTCACCTTAATGAAAAACTGTTTTTT	CASTPSHLNEKLFF
TRBV5-1	TRBD2	NA	TRBJ2-1	TGCGCCAGCAAGGCTAGCGGGCCCTACAATGAGCAGTTCTTC	CASKASGPYNEQFF
TRBV5-4	NA	NA	TRBJ2-1	TGTGCCAGCAGCTTGAGGGGGGGAACCAATGAGCAGTTCTTC	CASSLRGGTNEQFF
TRBV5-1	TRBD2	NA	TRBJ2-1	TGCGCCAGCAAAGCGGGGGCTAACAATGAGCAGTTCTTC	CASKAGANNEQFF
TRBV7-2	NA	NA	TRBJ2-2	TGTGCCAGCAGCTTAGTAGCTAGGGGCACCGGGGAGCTGTTTTTT	CASSLVARGTGELFF
TRBV6-1	NA	NA	TRBJ1-5	TGTGCCAGTGGCCTCAGCGGGGATAGCAATCAGCCCCAGCATTTT	CASGLSGDSNQPQHF
TRBV4-2	NA	NA	TRBJ2-3	TGTGCCAGCAGCCAAGAGAGGGACTCAAAGGATACGCAGTATTTT	CASSQERDSKDTQYF
TRBV30	NA	NA	TRBJ2-1	TGTGCCTGGAGGGTACAGGACAATGAGCAGTTCTTC	CAWRVQDNEQFF
TRBV4-1	NA	NA	TRBJ1-1	TGCGCCAGCAGTACTAAGCAAGTGGAGGGCACTGAAGCTTTCTTT	CASSTKQVEGTEAFF
TRBV5-1	NA	few	TRBJ2-5	TGCGCCAGCAGCTTTATCGCAGGGGAAGAGACCCAGTACTTC	CASSFIAGEETQYF
TRBV19	NA	many	TRBJ1-2	TGTGCCAGTAGTATACGGGGTTATGGCTACACCTTC	CASSIRGYGYTF
TRBV21-1	NA	NA	TRBJ2-7	TGTGCCAGCAGCACGAGAGACAGGGCCACCTACGAGCAGTACTTC	CASSTRDRATYEQYF
TRBV2	NA	NA	TRBJ2-1	TGTGCCAGCGGGGCAGACATTTACAATGAGCAGTTCTTC	CASGADIYNEQFF
TRBV28	TRBD1	NA	TRBJ1-5	TGTGCCAGCAGTTCGTCGGGACAGGGGGGCAATCAGCCCCAGCATTTT	CASSSSGQGGNQPQHF
TRBV11-3	TRBD2	NA	TRBJ2-1	TGTGCCAGCAGCCAAGCGGGAGGGCCCTGGCGGAATGAGCAGTTCTTC	CASSQAGGPWRNEQFF
TRBV11-2	TRBD1	NA	TRBJ2-7	TGTGCCAGCAGCCAACCGTGGGGACAGGCCTACGAGCAGTACTTC	CASSQPWGQAYEQYF
TRBV6-1	TRBD1	NA	TRBJ2-7	TGTGCCAGCGACAGGGCCCACGAGCAGTACTTC	CASDRAHEQYF
TRBV4-1	NA	once	TRBJ2-1	TGCGCCAGCCGATTAGCAAGCTCCTACAATGAGCAGTTCTTC	CASRLASSYNEQFF
TRBV5-4	TRBD1	NA	TRBJ2-5	TGTGCCAGCAGCTTCAGGGACAGCCAAGAGACCCAGTACTTC	CASSFRDSQETQYF
TRBV9	NA	NA	TRBJ1-3	TGTGCCAGCAGCGTAGTGGGGCCTGGAAACACCATATATTTT	CASSVVGPGNTIYF
TRBV5-6	TRBD2	few	TRBJ2-3	TGTGCCAGCAGCTTTGAGCGGGAGGGGGCAGATACGCAGTATTTT	CASSFEREGADTQYF
TRBV6-6	NA	NA	TRBJ1-2	TGTGCCAGCAGTTCTGGGAGGAATAACTATGGCTACACCTTC	CASSSGRNNYGYTF
TRBV5-5	TRBD2	NA	TRBJ2-2	TGTGCCAGCAGCTTGGAACTAGCGGGTTACACCGGGGAGCTGTTTTTT	CASSLELAGYTGELFF
TRBV27	TRBD1	once	TRBJ1-2	TGTGCCAGCAGGTTGACAACAGGGGTTAACTATGGCTACACCTTC	CASRLTTGVNYGYTF
TRBV7-9	TRBD1	few	TRBJ1-5	TGTGCCAGCAGCTCAGTCCGGGACAGCTCCGTCTCGAATCGGGCCCAGCATTTT	CASSSVRDSSVSNRAQHF
TRBV30	NA	NA	TRBJ1-1	TGTGCCTGGAGTAATCTATCCCCAGGTACTGAAGCTTTCTTT	CAWSNLSPGTEAFF
TRBV19	NA	NA	TRBJ2-7	TGTGCCAGTAGCCCCGGGGGGACACTCTCCTACGAGCAGTACTTC	CASSPGGTLSYEQYF
TRBV5-1	TRBD1	NA	TRBJ2-2	TGCGCCAGCAGCTTGGCCCTGGGGACAGGGGACACCGGGGAGCTGTTTTTT	CASSLALGTGDTGELFF
TRBV5-1	NA	NA	TRBJ1-4	TGCGCCAGCAGCTTGGGTAGTACTAATGAAAAACTGTTTTTT	CASSLGSTNEKLFF
TRBV6-1	TRBD1	once	TRBJ2-7	TGTGCCAGCAGTGATCGGGGACAGGAAGGCTACGAGCAGTACTTC	CASSDRGQEGYEQYF
TRBV28	NA	NA	TRBJ2-1	TGTGCCAGCAATAACAGGAGAGAGCAGTTCTTC	CASNNRREQFF